This entry concerns a single T cell receptor (beta chain). The antigen is unknown. The CDR3 consists of 15 residues. The ends lost 0 bases at V and 9 bases at J; junction bases unmatched: 2. Germline values: CDR1 KGHSH, CDR2 LQKENI. The time point here: after dendritic cell vaccination, including at tumor progression/relapse. Assay: immunoSEQ multiplex PCR; the TCRdb copy retains only in-frame clones and omits some. Of tens of thousands of clones listed, around 84% are singletons. This sample was included in a study of glioma-infiltrating T cells after dendritic cell vaccination. Findings and limits, study-wide: TCR clonality showed no direct relationship with survival.

Sequencing was performed on blood, taken after dendritic cell vaccination. This clonotype was obtained from a human donor with glioblastoma. The genes are TRBV18 and TRBJ2-1; 13 bases map to TRBD2. DNA of the CDR3: TGTGCCAGCTCACCACCGGGACTAGCGGGGACTGAGCAGTTCTTC. This gives the protein CASSPPGLAGTEQFF.